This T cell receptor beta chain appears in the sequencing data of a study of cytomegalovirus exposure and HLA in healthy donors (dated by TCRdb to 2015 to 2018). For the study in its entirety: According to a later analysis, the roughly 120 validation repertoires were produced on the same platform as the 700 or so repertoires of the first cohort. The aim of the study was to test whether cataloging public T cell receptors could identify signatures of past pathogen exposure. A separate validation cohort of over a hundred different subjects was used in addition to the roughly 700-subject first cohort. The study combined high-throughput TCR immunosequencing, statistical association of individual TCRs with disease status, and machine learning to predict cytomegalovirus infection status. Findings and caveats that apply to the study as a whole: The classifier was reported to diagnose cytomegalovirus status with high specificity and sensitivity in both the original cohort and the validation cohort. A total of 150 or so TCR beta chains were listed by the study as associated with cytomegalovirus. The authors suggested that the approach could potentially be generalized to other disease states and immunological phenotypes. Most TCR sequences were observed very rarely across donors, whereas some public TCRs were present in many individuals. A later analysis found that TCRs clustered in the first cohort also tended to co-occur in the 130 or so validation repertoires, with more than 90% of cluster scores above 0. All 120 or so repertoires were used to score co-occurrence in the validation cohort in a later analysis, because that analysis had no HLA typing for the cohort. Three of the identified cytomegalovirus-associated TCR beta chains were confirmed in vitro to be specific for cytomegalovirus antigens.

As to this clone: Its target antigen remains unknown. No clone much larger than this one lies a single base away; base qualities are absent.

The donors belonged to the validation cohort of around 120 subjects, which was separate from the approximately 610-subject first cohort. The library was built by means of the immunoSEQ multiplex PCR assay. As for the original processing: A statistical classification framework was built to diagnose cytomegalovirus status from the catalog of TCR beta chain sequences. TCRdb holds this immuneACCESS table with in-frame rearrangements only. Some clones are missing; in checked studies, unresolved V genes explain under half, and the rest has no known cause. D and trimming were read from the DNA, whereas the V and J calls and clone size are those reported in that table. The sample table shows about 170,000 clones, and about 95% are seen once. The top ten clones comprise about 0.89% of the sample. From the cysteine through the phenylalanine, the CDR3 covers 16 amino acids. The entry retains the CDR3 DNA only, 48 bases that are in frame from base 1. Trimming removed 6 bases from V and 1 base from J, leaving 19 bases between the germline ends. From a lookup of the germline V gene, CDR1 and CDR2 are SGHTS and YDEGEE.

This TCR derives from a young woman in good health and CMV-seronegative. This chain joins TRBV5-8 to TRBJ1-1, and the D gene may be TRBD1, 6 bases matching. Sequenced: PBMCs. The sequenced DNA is TGTGCCAGCACCGTAGGACAGTTGGTTTGGAACACTGAAGCTTTCTTT. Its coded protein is CASTVGQLVWNTEAFF.